The clone carrying this T cell receptor (beta chain) was recorded once. In the authors' methods: Cell counts per sample came from amplifying reference gene primers. Assay used: immunoSEQ multiplex PCR; TCRdb lists only in-frame clones, some missing. V and J calls and clone size are as listed in that table; D and trimming were resolved from the DNA. Of some 150,000 clones listed, approximately 90% are singletons. The data derive from a study of blood T cell repertoires in COVID-19. Overall study: Donors in the United States, Italy and Spain gave samples during acute or convalescent COVID-19. T cells, B-cell-depleted T cells, or PBMCs provided the cDNA or gDNA that served as material.

The CDR3 sequence is 14 residues long. Germline V gives CDR1 SGHTA, CDR2 FQGNSA. V was cut by 5 bases and J by 8 bases, with 15 bases left in between. The chain is built from TRBV7-2 and TRBJ1-4, with no clear D. The sequenced material came from peripheral blood. This receptor was taken from a human donor in a cohort sampled during active COVID-19. The CDR3 nucleotides read TGTGCCAGCAGCCCACACCCTCTGGGCGAAAAACTGTTTTTT. It encodes CASSPHPLGEKLFF.